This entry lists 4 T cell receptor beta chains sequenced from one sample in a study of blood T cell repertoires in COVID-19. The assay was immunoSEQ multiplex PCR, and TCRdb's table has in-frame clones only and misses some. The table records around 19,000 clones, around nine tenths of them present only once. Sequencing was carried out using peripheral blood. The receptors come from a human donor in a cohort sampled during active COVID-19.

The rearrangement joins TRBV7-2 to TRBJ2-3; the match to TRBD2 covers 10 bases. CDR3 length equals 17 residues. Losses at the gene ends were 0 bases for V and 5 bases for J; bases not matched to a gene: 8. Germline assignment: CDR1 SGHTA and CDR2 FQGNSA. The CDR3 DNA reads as TGTGCCAGCAGCTTAGCACCACAAGCGGGAGGGGTAGATACGCAGTATTTT. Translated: CASSLAPQAGGVDTQYF.

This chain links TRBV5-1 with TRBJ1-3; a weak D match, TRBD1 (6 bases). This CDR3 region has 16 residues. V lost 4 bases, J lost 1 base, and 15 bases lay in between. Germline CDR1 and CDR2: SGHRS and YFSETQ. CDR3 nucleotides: TGCGCCAGCAGCCCGGGGGGCAAACCATCTGGAAACACCATATATTTT. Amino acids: CASSPGGKPSGNTIYF.

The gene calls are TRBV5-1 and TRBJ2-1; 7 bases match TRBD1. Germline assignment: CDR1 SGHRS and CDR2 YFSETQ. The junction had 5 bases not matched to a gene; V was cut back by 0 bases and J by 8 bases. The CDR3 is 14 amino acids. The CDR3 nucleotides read TGCGCCAGCAGCTTGGACAGGGGCGACGATGAGCAGTTCTTC. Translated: CASSLDRGDDEQFF.

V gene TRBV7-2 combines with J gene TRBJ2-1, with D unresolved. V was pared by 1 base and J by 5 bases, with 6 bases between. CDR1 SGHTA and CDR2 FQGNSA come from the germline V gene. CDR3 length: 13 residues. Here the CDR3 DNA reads TGTGCCAGCAGCTTAGGCCAGGACAATGAGCAGTTCTTC. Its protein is CASSLGQDNEQFF.